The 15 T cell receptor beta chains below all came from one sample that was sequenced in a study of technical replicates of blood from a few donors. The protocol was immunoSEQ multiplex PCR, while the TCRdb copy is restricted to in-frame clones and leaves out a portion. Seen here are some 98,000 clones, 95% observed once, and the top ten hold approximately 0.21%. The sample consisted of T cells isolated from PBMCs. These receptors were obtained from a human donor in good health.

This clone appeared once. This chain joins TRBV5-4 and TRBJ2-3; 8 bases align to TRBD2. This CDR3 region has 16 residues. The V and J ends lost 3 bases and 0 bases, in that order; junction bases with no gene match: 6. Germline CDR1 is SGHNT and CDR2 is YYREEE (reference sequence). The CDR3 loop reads CASSSRGGPSTDTQYF. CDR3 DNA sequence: TGTGCCAGCAGCTCTCGGGGGGGCCCGAGCACAGATACGCAGTATTTT.

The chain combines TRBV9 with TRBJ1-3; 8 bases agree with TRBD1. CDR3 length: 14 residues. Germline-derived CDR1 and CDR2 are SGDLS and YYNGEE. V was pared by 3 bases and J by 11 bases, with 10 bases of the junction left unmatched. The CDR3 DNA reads TGTGCCAGCAGCGCCATGACAGGGGCAGTCTCCATATATTTT. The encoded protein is CASSAMTGAVSIYF. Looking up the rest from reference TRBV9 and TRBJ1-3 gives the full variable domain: DSGVTQTPKHLITATGQRVTLRCSPRSGDLSVYWYQQSLDQGLQFLIQYYNGEERAKGNILERFSAQQFPDLHSELNLSSLELGDSALYFCASSAMTGAVSIYFGEGSWLTVV.

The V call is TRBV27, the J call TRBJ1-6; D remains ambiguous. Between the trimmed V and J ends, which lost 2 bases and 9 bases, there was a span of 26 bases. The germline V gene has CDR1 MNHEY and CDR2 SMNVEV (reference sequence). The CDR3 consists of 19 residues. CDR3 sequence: CASSLEGLSGLWLSSPLHF. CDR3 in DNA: TGTGCCAGCAGTTTAGAGGGTCTCTCTGGTTTGTGGCTTAGTTCACCCCTCCACTTT.

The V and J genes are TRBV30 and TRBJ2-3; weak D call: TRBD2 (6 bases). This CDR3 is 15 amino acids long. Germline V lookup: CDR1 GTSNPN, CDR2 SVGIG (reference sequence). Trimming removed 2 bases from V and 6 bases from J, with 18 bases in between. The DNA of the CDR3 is TGTGCCTGGAGTCGGGTGGGGGGAGGTTTGGATACGCAGTATTTT. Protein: CAWSRVGGGLDTQYF.

CDR3 sequence reads: CASSLLAGSLSEQFF. The CDR3 DNA is TGTGCCAGCAGTTTACTAGCGGGTTCCTTGAGTGAGCAGTTCTTC. The chain uses TRBV27 and TRBJ2-1; the match to TRBD2 covers 8 bases. Trimming at V came to 2 bases and at J to 9 bases, leaving 9 bases not matched to a gene. The CDR3 contains 15 residues. CDR1 and CDR2 from the germline V gene are MNHEY and SMNVEV (reference sequence).

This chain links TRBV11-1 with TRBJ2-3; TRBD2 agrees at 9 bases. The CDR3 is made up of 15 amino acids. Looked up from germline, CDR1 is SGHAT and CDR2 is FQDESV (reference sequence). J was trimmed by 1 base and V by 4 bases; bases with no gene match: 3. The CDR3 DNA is TGTGCCAGCAGCTGGCGGGGGGGCCGCACAGATACGCAGTATTTT. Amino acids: CASSWRGGRTDTQYF.

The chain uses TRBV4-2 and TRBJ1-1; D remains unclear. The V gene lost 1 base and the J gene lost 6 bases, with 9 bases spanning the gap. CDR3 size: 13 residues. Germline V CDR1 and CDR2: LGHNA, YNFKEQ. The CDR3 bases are TGTGCCAGCAGCCAAGTTTCTGAGGCTGAAGCTTTCTTT. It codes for CASSQVSEAEAFF.

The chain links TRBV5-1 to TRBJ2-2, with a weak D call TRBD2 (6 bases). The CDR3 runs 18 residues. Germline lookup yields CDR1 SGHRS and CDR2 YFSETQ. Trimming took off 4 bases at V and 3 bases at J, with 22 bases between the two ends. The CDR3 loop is CASSTPTSSEPDTGELFF. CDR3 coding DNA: TGCGCCAGCAGCACCCCAACTAGCTCGGAGCCGGACACCGGGGAGCTGTTTTTT. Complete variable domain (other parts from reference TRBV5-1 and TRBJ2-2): KAGVTQTPRYLIKTRGQQVTLSCSPISGHRSVSWYQQTPGQGLQFLFEYFSETQRNKGNFPGRFSGRQFSNSRSEMNVSTLELGDSALYLCASSTPTSSEPDTGELFFGEGSRLTVL.

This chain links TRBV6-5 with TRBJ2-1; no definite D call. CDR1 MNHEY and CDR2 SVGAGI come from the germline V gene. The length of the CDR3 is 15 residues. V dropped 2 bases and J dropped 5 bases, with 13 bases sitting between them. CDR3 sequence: CASSYENLYNNEQFF. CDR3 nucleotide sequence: TGTGCCAGCAGTTACGAGAACCTATATAACAATGAGCAGTTCTTC.

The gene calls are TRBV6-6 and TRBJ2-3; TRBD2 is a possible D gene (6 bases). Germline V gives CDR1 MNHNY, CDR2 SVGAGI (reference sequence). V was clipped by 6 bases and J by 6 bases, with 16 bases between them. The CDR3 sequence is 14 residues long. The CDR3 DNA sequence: TGTGCCAGCAGCCCCCCCGGGACTCCCGATACGCAGTATTTT. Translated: CASSPPGTPDTQYF.

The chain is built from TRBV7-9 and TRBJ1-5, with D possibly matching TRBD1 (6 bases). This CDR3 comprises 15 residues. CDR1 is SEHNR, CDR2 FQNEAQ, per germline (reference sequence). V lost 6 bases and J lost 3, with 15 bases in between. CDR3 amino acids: CASSSTDRPNQPQHF. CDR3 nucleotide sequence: TGTGCCAGCAGTTCCACCGACAGGCCCAATCAGCCCCAGCATTTT.

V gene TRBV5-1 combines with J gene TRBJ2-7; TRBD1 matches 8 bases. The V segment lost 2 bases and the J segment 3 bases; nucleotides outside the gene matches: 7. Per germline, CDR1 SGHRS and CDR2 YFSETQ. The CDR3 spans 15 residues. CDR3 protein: CASSLRTGSNYEQYF. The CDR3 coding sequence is TGCGCCAGCAGCTTACGGACAGGGTCCAACTACGAGCAGTACTTC.

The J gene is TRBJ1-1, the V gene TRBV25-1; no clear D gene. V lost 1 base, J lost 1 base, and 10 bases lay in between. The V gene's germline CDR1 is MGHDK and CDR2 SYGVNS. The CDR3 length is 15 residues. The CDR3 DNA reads TGTGCCAGCAGTGAATGGGCAGGATCGAACACTGAAGCTTTCTTT. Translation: CASSEWAGSNTEAFF.

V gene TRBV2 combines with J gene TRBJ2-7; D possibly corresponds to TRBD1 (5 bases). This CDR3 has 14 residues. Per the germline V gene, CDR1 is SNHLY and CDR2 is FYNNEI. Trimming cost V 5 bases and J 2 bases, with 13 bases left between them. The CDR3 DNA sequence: TGTGCCAGCAGTTCAGACATGGGGCCCTACGAGCAGTACTTC. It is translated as CASSSDMGPYEQYF.

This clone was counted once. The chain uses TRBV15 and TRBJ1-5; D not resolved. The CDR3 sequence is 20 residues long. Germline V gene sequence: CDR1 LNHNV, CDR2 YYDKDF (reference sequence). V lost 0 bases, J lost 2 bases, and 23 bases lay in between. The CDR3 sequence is CATSRDSAGDARRGNQPQHF. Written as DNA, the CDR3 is TGTGCCACCAGCAGAGATTCAGCCGGCGACGCCCGGAGGGGCAATCAGCCCCAGCATTTT.